The 9 T cell receptor beta chains presented below share a single source sample, sequenced in a study of T cell responses to AZD1222 COVID-19 vaccine. Here immunoSEQ multiplex PCR was the method, and the copy in TCRdb shows in-frame clones only, minus some. This table has about 140,000 clones, over 85% appearing once. Sample: peripheral blood, taken on day 0 of AZD1222 vaccination. These receptor sequences come from an adult in good health.

The chain combines TRBV2 with TRBJ1-4; possibly TRBD1 for D (6 bases). The V and J ends lost 8 bases and 5 bases respectively, with 18 bases between them. There are 15 residues in the CDR3. The germline V gene has CDR1 SNHLY and CDR2 FYNNEI. Here the CDR3 reads CASWDNLRGNEKLFF. The CDR3 nucleotides read TGTGCCAGCTGGGACAATTTAAGGGGGAATGAAAAACTGTTTTTT.

V is TRBV5-1 and J is TRBJ2-3; 14 bases line up with TRBD2. Losses at the gene ends were 4 bases for V and 6 bases for J; bases not matched to a gene: 4. Germline V gene data show CDR1 as SGHRS and CDR2 as YFSETQ. CDR3 length: 15 residues. The CDR3 coding sequence is TGCGCCAGCAGCCTGACTAGCGGGAGGGGGGATACGCAGTATTTT. Encoded protein: CASSLTSGRGDTQYF.

This chain connects TRBV29-1 to TRBJ2-7; no clear D gene. V lost 2 bases and J 1 base, leaving 6 bases between the germline ends. The CDR3 spans 12 residues. Germline CDR1 reads SQVTM; CDR2 reads ANQGSEA. DNA of the CDR3: TGCAGCGTTGAATACGGGTCCTACGAGCAGTACTTC. Protein sequence: CSVEYGSYEQYF.

The J gene is TRBJ2-3, the V gene TRBV6-4; D possibly corresponds to TRBD1 (6 bases). Per the germline V gene, CDR1 is MRHNA and CDR2 is SNTAGT. The length of the CDR3 is 14 residues. V was trimmed by 4 bases and J by 3 bases, leaving 11 bases between them. In DNA form, the CDR3 reads TGTGCCAGCAGTGCCAGGGGTATTACAGATACGCAGTATTTT. Its translation: CASSARGITDTQYF.

This chain connects TRBV6-5 to TRBJ2-7; D unclear. The CDR3 is made up of 13 amino acids. V was pared by 2 bases and J by 3 bases, with 8 bases between. Germline V gives CDR1 MNHEY, CDR2 SVGAGI. CDR3 protein: CASSYVGSYEQYF. CDR3 DNA sequence: TGTGCCAGCAGTTACGTCGGCAGCTACGAGCAGTACTTC.

V usage is TRBV28 and J usage is TRBJ1-5, with 9 positions matching TRBD1. CDR1 is MDHEN and CDR2 is SYDVKM in the germline V gene. V gave up 8 bases and J gave up 1 base; unmatched junction bases: 9. This CDR3 contains 16 residues. Written as DNA, the CDR3 is TGTGCCAGCGCCCGGCCGGGACAGGGAAGCAATCAGCCCCAGCATTTT. Its translation is CASARPGQGSNQPQHF.

V and J are TRBV9 and TRBJ1-3, with a possible D match to TRBD1 (6 bases). Germline CDR1 and CDR2: SGDLS and YYNGEE. V lost 6 bases and J 2 bases, leaving 9 bases between the germline ends. The CDR3 length is 13 residues. The CDR3 sequence is CASTRGPGNTIYF. CDR3 in DNA: TGTGCCAGCACGCGGGGGCCTGGAAACACCATATATTTT.

This chain links TRBV19 with TRBJ1-2, with D perhaps TRBD1 (6 bases). Trimming removed 5 bases at V and 2 bases at J, with 21 bases between. Germline V gene data show CDR1 as LNHDA and CDR2 as SQIVND (reference sequence). This CDR3 comprises 17 residues. CDR3 in DNA: TGTGCCAGTAGTCGACGGGGAACGGGGACACTCAACTATGGCTACACCTTC. This encodes CASSRRGTGTLNYGYTF.

The chain recombines TRBV25-1 with TRBJ2-5; 10 bases align to TRBD2. The CDR3 length is 17 residues. The V and J ends lost 1 base and 4 bases, in that order; junction bases with no gene match: 9. Germline CDR1 is MGHDK and CDR2 is SYGVNS. The CDR3 DNA sequence: TGTGCCAGCAGTGAATCCAGGCTAGCGGGAGTAGGAGAGACCCAGTACTTC. Its translation: CASSESRLAGVGETQYF.